One and the same sample provided the 5 T cell receptor beta chains below, sequenced in a study of cytomegalovirus exposure and HLA in healthy donors. The PCR contained 60 Vbeta and 13 Jbeta primers. Some clones are missing from TCRdb's copy, which holds only in-frame ones; the method was immunoSEQ multiplex PCR. Among some 180,000 clones, 77% were seen once, and the ten largest hold roughly 3.5%. Sequencing was carried out using PBMCs. These receptors all come from a woman aged 55-69 years in good health and CMV-seropositive.

The genes are TRBV28 and TRBJ1-4; TRBD1 aligns across 7 bases. Germline V gives CDR1 MDHEN, CDR2 SYDVKM. The CDR3 length is 15 residues. J gave up 4 bases and V 5 bases, and 7 bases lay outside the gene matches. The CDR3 region is CASSPRQGLNEKLFF. CDR3 nucleotides: TGTGCCAGCAGTCCCCGACAGGGTCTTAATGAAAAACTGTTTTTT. The whole variable domain, remainder taken from reference TRBV28 and TRBJ1-4, is DVKVTQSSRYLVKRTGEKVFLECVQDMDHENMFWYRQDPGLGLRLIYFSYDVKMKEKGDIPEGYSVSREKKERFSLILESASTNQTSMYLCASSPRQGLNEKLFFGSGTQLSVL.

The chain recombines TRBV27 with TRBJ1-1, with D unclear. Germline lookup yields CDR1 MNHEY and CDR2 SMNVEV (reference sequence). The ends were cut back, 5 bases at V and 1 base at J, with 11 bases in the middle. This CDR3 has 14 amino acids. As DNA, the CDR3 is TGTGCCAGCAGTCCTCTGAACAAGAACACTGAAGCTTTCTTT. Protein product: CASSPLNKNTEAFF.

The chain joins TRBV4-3 to TRBJ2-5; TRBD2 is a possible D gene (6 bases). V lost 3 bases to trimming and J lost 3 bases, with 14 bases between them. CDR3 size: 15 residues. The germline CDR1 and CDR2 sequences are LGHNA and YSLEER. The CDR3 region has the DNA TGCGCCAGCAGCCATGGGGGGACTGACGAAGAGACCCAGTACTTC. As protein: CASSHGGTDEETQYF.

The J gene is TRBJ2-7, the V gene TRBV7-9; 7 bases align to TRBD1. CDR1 is SEHNR and CDR2 is FQNEAQ in the germline V gene (reference sequence). V lost 1 base and J lost 2; bases outside the gene matches: 11. The CDR3 sequence is 17 residues long. The CDR3, as DNA: TGTGCCAGCAGCTTAGGGGAAAGACAGGGTCCACCCTACGAGCAGTACTTC. It yields the protein CASSLGERQGPPYEQYF. Drawing the rest from reference TRBV7-9 and TRBJ2-7, the complete variable domain is DTGVSQNPRHKITKRGQNVTFRCDPISEHNRLYWYRQTLGQGPEFLTYFQNEAQLEKSRLLSDRFSAERPKGSFSTLEIQRTEQGDSAMYLCASSLGERQGPPYEQYFGPGTRLTVT.

Comment on this clone: A junction end diverges from the germline sequence, so it may reflect a read error. The V and J genes are TRBV29-1 and TRBJ2-4; 9 positions match TRBD1. The CDR3 is 13 amino acids. CDR1 and CDR2 (germline): SQVTM, ANQGSEA. CDR3 nucleotide sequence: TGCAGCGTTGCACAGGGGGCCAAAAACAGTCAGTACTTC. Protein product: CSVAQGAKNSQYF.